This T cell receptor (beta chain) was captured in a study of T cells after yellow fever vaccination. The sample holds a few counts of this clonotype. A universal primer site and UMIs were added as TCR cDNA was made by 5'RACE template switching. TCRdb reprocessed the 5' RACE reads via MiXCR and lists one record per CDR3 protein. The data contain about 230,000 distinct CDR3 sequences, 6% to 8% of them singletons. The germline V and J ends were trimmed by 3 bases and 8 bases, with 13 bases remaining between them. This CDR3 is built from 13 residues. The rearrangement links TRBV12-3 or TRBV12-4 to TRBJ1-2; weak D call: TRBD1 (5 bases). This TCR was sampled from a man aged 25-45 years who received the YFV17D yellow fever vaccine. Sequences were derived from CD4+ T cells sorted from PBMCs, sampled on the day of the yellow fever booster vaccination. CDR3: CASSLGLPGGYTF. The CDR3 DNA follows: TGTGCCAGCAGTTTGGGGCTCCCGGGCGGCTACACCTTC.